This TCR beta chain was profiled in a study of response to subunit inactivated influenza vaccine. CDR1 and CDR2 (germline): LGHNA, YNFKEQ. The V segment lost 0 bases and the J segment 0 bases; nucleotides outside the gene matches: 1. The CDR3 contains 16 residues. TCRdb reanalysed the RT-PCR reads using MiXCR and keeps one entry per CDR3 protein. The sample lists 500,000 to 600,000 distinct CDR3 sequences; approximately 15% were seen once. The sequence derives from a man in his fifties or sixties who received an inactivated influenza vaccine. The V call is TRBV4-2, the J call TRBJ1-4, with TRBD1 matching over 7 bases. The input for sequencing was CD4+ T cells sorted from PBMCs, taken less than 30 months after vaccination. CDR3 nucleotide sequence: TGTGCCAGCAGCCAAGAACAGGGGTCAACTAATGAAAAACTGTTTTTT. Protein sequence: CASSQEQGSTNEKLFF.